A selection of T cell receptor beta chains follows, all from one sample in a study of T cells after yellow fever vaccination. One entry per CDR3 protein, called by TCRdb with MiXCR from the 5' RACE reads. The data contain under 700,000 distinct CDR3 sequences, about a sixth of them singletons. This sample comprised PBMCs, obtained less than 6 days after the first yellow fever vaccination. These receptors all come from a man aged 18 to 30 who received the YFV17D yellow fever vaccine. CDR3s include the opening cysteine and the closing phenylalanine or tryptophan. Fields, in order: clone size, J gene, V gene, D gene, CDR3 DNA, CDR3 protein. D genes are given only for firm matches. Clone sizes are given selectively: once, few, many, or a class where the clone is expanded.

>few|TRBJ2-3|TRBV6-5|NA
TGTGCCAGCAGTTACGCCGGTCCGACAGGCACAGATACGCAGTATTTT
CASSYAGPTGTDTQYF
>many|TRBJ2-1|TRBV5-1|NA
TGCGCCAGCAAGTTGGAGGGGGTATCCTACAATGAGCAGTTCTTC
CASKLEGVSYNEQFF
>many|TRBJ2-5|TRBV5-5|NA
TGTGCCAGCAGCTTTAGAGGTCCAGGGGAGACCCAGTACTTC
CASSFRGPGETQYF
>few|TRBJ1-1|TRBV4-3|NA
TGCGCCAGCAGCCAAGTCGGACAAATGAACACTGAAGCTTTCTTT
CASSQVGQMNTEAFF
>few|TRBJ2-5|TRBV10-3|TRBD1
TGTGCCATCATGGGGACAGAGCAAGAGACCCAGTACTTC
CAIMGTEQETQYF
>NA|TRBJ1-1|TRBV29-1|NA
TGCAGCGTTGCAGGTCACGGGAACACTGAAGCTTTCTTT
CSVAGHGNTEAFF
>few|TRBJ1-1|TRBV4-3|NA
TGCGCCAGCAGCCAAGACGCCCAGGGGTGGACTGAAGCTTTCTTT
CASSQDAQGWTEAFF
>NA|TRBJ2-1|TRBV12-3/TRBV12-4|NA
TGTGCCAGCAGTTTATCCCCCAGGGCCTCCAATGAGCAGTTGTTC
CASSLSPRASNEQLF
>NA|TRBJ2-5|TRBV4-2|TRBD2
TGTGCCAGCAGCGACGGACTAGCGGCGGAGACCCAGTACTTC
CASSDGLAAETQYF
>NA|TRBJ2-1|TRBV9|TRBD1
TGTGCCAGCAGCGCCAGACAGGGAGTCGTTGGGAATGAGCAGTTCTTC
CASSARQGVVGNEQFF
>NA|TRBJ2-1|TRBV24-1|NA
TGTGCCACCAGTGACCTCGACGGCCCAACCTACAATGAGCAGTTCTTC
CATSDLDGPTYNEQFF
>few|TRBJ2-2|TRBV11-2|NA
TGTGCCAGCAGCTTAGAACAGCTGAACACCGGGGAGCTGTTTTTT
CASSLEQLNTGELFF
>NA|TRBJ2-7|TRBV7-9|NA
TGTGCCAGCAGTTTTCAAGCGAACGAGCAGTACTTC
CASSFQANEQYF
>few|TRBJ1-6|TRBV15|NA
TGTGCCACCAGCCGAGGAGTCAATTCACCCCTCCACTTT
CATSRGVNSPLHF
>NA|TRBJ1-5|TRBV7-9|TRBD1
TGTGCCAGCACGGGACAGGGTTCTGGTCAGCCCCAGCATTTT
CASTGQGSGQPQHF
>few|TRBJ2-7|TRBV14|NA
TGTGCCAGCAGCCAAGCGGAGTACCCGGACGAGCAGTACTTC
CASSQAEYPDEQYF
>NA|TRBJ1-1|TRBV5-5|NA
TGTGCCAGCAGCTCGCCCTGGGGCGGTGACACTGAAGCTTTCTTT
CASSSPWGGDTEAFF
>NA|TRBJ1-1|TRBV25-1|TRBD1
TGTGCCAGCCCGCCGGGACAGGGCGCCACTGAAGCTTTCTTT
CASPPGQGATEAFF
>few|TRBJ2-1|TRBV12-3/TRBV12-4|TRBD2
TGTGCCATCAGTGCGCTTCCTGGGCGGGGGAGCTCCTACAATGAGCAGTTCTTC
CAISALPGRGSSYNEQFF
>few|TRBJ2-3|TRBV6-1|TRBD2
TGTGCCAGCAGTCTGGGACTAGCGGGGTACACAGATACGCAGTATTTT
CASSLGLAGYTDTQYF
>many|TRBJ2-1|TRBV20-1|NA
TGCAGTGCTAGAGGGACAGCTGAGCAGTTCTTC
CSARGTAEQFF
>NA|TRBJ2-1|TRBV4-2|TRBD2
TGTGCCAGCAGCCTTGGGACTAGCGGGGGGGCATATCGGGAGCAGTTCTTC
CASSLGTSGGAYREQFF
>few|TRBJ1-1|TRBV29-1|TRBD1
TGCAGCGCCGGGTGGCAGGGGGGAACTGAAGCTTTCTTT
CSAGWQGGTEAFF
>NA|TRBJ2-1|TRBV11-1|TRBD2
TGTGCCAGCAGCTTAGAGAGGAGCGGGAGGACCTACAATGAGCAGTTCTTC
CASSLERSGRTYNEQFF
>NA|TRBJ2-4|TRBV7-9|NA
TGTGCCAGCAGCTTTATTGATAAAAACATTCAGTACTTC
CASSFIDKNIQYF
>few|TRBJ2-3|TRBV5-5|TRBD2
TGTGCCAGCAGCTTGGCCGGGGGGTCGAGAGGGACAGATACGCAGTATTTT
CASSLAGGSRGTDTQYF
>NA|TRBJ2-7|TRBV6-5|NA
TGTGCCAACAGTTACTTGGGAGGACATTCTAGCGAGCAGTACTTC
CANSYLGGHSSEQYF
>many|TRBJ1-6|TRBV27|NA
TGTGCCAGCAGTCCAGCCTCCTATAATTCACCCCTCCACTTT
CASSPASYNSPLHF
>few|TRBJ1-1|TRBV7-8|TRBD1
TGTGCCAGCAGCTTAGCTCCACTCCTAACCGGGACAGGGCCCACTGAAGCTTTCTTT
CASSLAPLLTGTGPTEAFF
>few|TRBJ2-1|TRBV7-9|TRBD1
TGTGCCAGCAGCAACACGGGACAGGGACTACAGTTCTTC
CASSNTGQGLQFF
>NA|TRBJ1-4|TRBV5-1|NA
TGCGCCAGCAGCGGCGGTCAGGCAACTAATGAAAAACTGTTTTTT
CASSGGQATNEKLFF
>many|TRBJ2-3|TRBV7-8|NA
TGTGCCAGCAGCCTCTCGTCCCACACAGATACGCAGTATTTT
CASSLSSHTDTQYF
>few|TRBJ2-7|TRBV14|NA
TGTGCCAGCAGCCATACTATCTACGAGCAGTACTTC
CASSHTIYEQYF
>NA|TRBJ1-2|TRBV3-1|NA
TGTGCCAGCAGCCAAGCGGGGGATGGCTACACCTTC
CASSQAGDGYTF
>few|TRBJ2-1|TRBV7-9|TRBD2
TGTGCCAGCAGCCGGACTAGCATCGGGTCCAATGAGCAGTTCTTC
CASSRTSIGSNEQFF
>few|TRBJ2-3|TRBV4-3|TRBD2
TGCGCCAGCAGCCAAAACGCGGGGGGCCATGCAGATACGCAGTATTTT
CASSQNAGGHADTQYF
>once|TRBJ2-1|TRBV3-1|NA
TGTGCCAGCAGCCAAGATCTAGCCCTGGGGGGTGAGCAGTTCTTC
CASSQDLALGGEQFF
>few|TRBJ2-5|TRBV5-1|NA
TGCGCCAGCAGCTTCTCGACGGACCAAGAGACCCAGTACTTC
CASSFSTDQETQYF
>NA|TRBJ2-1|TRBV5-1|NA
TGCGCCAGCAGCTTTGGGGGGCCACTTGATGAGCAGTTCTTC
CASSFGGPLDEQFF
>NA|TRBJ2-1|TRBV15|NA
TGTGCCACCAGGAACACAGGGAATGAGCAGTTCTTC
CATRNTGNEQFF
>NA|TRBJ2-3|TRBV5-6|TRBD1
TGTGCCAGCAGCGAAACAGGGGGTGTATCCGATACGCAGTATTTT
CASSETGGVSDTQYF
>many|TRBJ2-4|TRBV5-1|TRBD2
TGCGCCAGCAGCTTTACGGGGGGGCTTTCGGACATTCAGTACTTC
CASSFTGGLSDIQYF
>NA|TRBJ2-3|TRBV9|NA
TGTGCCAGCAGCGTAGACGGTCCCTCTACAGATACGCAGTATTTT
CASSVDGPSTDTQYF
>few|TRBJ2-2|TRBV7-2|NA
TGTGCCAGCAGCTTAGAACCCCTCGGGGAGCTGTTTTTT
CASSLEPLGELFF
>NA|TRBJ1-5|TRBV19|NA
TGTGCCAGTAGTATTGGTACCACAGGGAGGGTGTATAGCAATCAGCCCCAGCATTTT
CASSIGTTGRVYSNQPQHF
>NA|TRBJ2-3|TRBV20-1|NA
TGCAGTGCCCTCCGCAGTCGGGGCAGCACAGATACGCAGTATTTT
CSALRSRGSTDTQYF
>few|TRBJ2-4|TRBV5-4|NA
TGTGCCAGCAGCTTGGGGACTTACAAAAACATTCAGTACTTC
CASSLGTYKNIQYF
>few|TRBJ2-5|TRBV5-1|NA
TGCGCCAGCAGCTCGTCTTCCTCGGGACAAGAGACCCAGTACTTC
CASSSSSSGQETQYF
>NA|TRBJ1-2|TRBV3-1|NA
TGTGCCAGCAGCCCGACCGCCGTCTATGGCTACACCTTC
CASSPTAVYGYTF
>many|TRBJ2-3|TRBV28|NA
TGTGCCAGCATTGGAGTTTTGGGGACAGATACGCAGTATTTT
CASIGVLGTDTQYF
>NA|TRBJ2-3|TRBV9|NA
TGTGCCAGCAGCGTTGAGGGGGGCAAGACAGATACGCAGTATTTT
CASSVEGGKTDTQYF
>few|TRBJ2-1|TRBV20-1|NA
TGCAGTGCTAGAGGGGGCGGTGGCAATGAGCAGTTCTTC
CSARGGGGNEQFF
>NA|TRBJ2-2|TRBV4-2|TRBD1
TGTGCCAGCAGCCAGTACCGGGACAGCACCGGGGAGCTGTTTTTT
CASSQYRDSTGELFF
>once|TRBJ2-2|TRBV10-3|TRBD1
TGTGCCATCACGGGACAGGCGGATAACACCGGGGAGCTGTTTTTT
CAITGQADNTGELFF